This TCR beta chain was recovered during a study of blood T cell repertoires in COVID-19. The CDR3 extends over 16 amino acids. Per the germline V gene, CDR1 is SGHRS and CDR2 is YFSETQ. Trimming stripped 2 bases from V and 0 bases from J, with 9 bases between. Repertoires were generated with immunoSEQ multiplex PCR, while TCRdb's copy carries only in-frame clones and drops some. The sample comprises fewer than 400,000 clones, around 84% of which are singletons, and under 2% rests with the top ten. The receptor's source is a woman younger than 45 who had been exposed to COVID-19. What was sequenced was PBMCs or T cells enriched from blood (not recorded which). The chain employs TRBV5-1 and TRBJ2-6; D is perhaps TRBD1 (6 bases). The CDR3, as DNA: TGCGCCAGCAGCTTTTCAGGGGACTCTGGGGCCAACGTCCTGACTTTC. The encoded protein is CASSFSGDSGANVLTF.